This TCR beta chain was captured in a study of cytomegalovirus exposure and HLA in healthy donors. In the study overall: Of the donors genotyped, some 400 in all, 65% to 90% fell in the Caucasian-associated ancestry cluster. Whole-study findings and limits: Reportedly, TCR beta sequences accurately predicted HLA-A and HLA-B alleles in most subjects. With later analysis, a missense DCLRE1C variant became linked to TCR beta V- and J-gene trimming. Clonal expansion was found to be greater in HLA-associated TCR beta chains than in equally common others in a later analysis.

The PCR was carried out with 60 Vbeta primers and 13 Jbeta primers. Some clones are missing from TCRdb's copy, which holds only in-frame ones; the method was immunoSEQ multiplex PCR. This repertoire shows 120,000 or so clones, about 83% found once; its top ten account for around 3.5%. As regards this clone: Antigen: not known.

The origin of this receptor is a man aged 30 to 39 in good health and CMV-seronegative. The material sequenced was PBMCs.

CDR3 amino acids: CASAAKAGTSGNTDTQYF. The DNA of the CDR3 is TGCGCCAGCGCAGCAAAGGCCGGGACTAGCGGAAACACAGATACGCAGTATTTT. The chain couples TRBV5-1 to TRBJ2-3, with TRBD2 matching 11 bases. V dropped 7 bases and J dropped 2; count of bases not matched to a gene: 15. The length of the CDR3 is 18 residues. The V gene's germline CDR1 is SGHRS and CDR2 YFSETQ.